The next 5 T cell receptor beta chains were all read from a single sample in a study of blood T cell repertoires in COVID-19. Profiling relied on immunoSEQ multiplex PCR, and the TCRdb table lists in-frame clones only, not all of them. The table lists roughly 250,000 clones, 83% of them singletons. Sequenced input: peripheral blood. The receptors shown here come from a woman aged 45 to 65 with acute or convalescent COVID-19.

The V and J genes are TRBV18 and TRBJ2-1; 13 bases fit TRBD2. The CDR3 loop spans 16 amino acids. The J segment lost 5 bases and the V segment lost 3 bases, leaving 4 bases of the junction unmatched. Germline V CDR1 and CDR2: KGHSH, LQKENI. The CDR3 sequence: CASSPPGLAGNNEQFF. Here the CDR3 DNA reads TGTGCCAGCTCACCTCCGGGACTAGCGGGAAACAATGAGCAGTTCTTC.

The chain employs TRBV12-3 or TRBV12-4 and TRBJ1-1, with 7 bases that match TRBD1. Trimming at V came to 5 bases and at J to 5 bases, leaving 5 bases not matched to a gene. The CDR3 loop spans 13 amino acids. In DNA, the CDR3 is TGTGCCAGCAGTCTGACAGGGTTTACTGAAGCTTTCTTT. Its translation is CASSLTGFTEAFF.

V usage is TRBV19 and J usage is TRBJ2-7, with D maybe TRBD2 (6 bases). The CDR3 totals 13 residues. V lost 3 bases and J 7 bases, leaving 13 bases between the germline ends. Germline loops: CDR1 LNHDA, CDR2 SQIVND (reference sequence). CDR3 region: CASSIGLRGEQYF. The CDR3 DNA reads TGTGCCAGTAGTATTGGCCTGCGGGGTGAGCAGTACTTC.

The chain carries TRBV6-5 and TRBJ1-5; D remains ambiguous. This CDR3 comprises 14 residues. Trimming shortened V by 6 bases and J by 0 bases, and 9 bases separated the two germline ends. The germline V gene has CDR1 MNHEY and CDR2 SVGAGI. CDR3 in amino acids: CASRPYSSNQPQHF. The CDR3 DNA is TGTGCCAGCAGGCCCTACAGTAGCAATCAGCCCCAGCATTTT.

V is TRBV7-9 and J is TRBJ1-1; the D gene is possibly TRBD1 (5 bases). Trimming left V 5 bases short and J 1 base short, with 8 bases between. The CDR3 spans 13 residues. Germline CDR1 reads SEHNR; CDR2 reads FQNEAQ (reference sequence). CDR3 in amino acids: CASSADRNTEAFF. For the CDR3, the DNA is TGTGCCAGCAGCGCTGACAGGAACACTGAAGCTTTCTTT.